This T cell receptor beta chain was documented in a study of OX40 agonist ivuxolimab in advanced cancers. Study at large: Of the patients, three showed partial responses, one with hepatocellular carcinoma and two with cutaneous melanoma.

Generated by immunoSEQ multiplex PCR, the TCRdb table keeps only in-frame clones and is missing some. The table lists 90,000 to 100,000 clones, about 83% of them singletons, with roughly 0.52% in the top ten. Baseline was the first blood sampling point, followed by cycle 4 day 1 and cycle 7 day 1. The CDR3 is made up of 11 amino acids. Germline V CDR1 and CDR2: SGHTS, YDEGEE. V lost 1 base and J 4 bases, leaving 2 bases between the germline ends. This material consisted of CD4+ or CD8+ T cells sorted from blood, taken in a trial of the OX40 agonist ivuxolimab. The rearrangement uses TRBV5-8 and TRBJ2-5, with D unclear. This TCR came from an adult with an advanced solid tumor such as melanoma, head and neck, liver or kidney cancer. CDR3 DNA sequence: TGTGCCAGCAGCTTGCGAGAGACCCAGTACTTC. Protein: CASSLRETQYF.